This is a list of T cell receptor beta chains from one sample in a study of T-cell memory formation after mild COVID-19. In TCRdb, the 5' RACE reads were re-called with MiXCR into one record per CDR3 protein. The repertoire holds approximately 390,000 distinct CDR3 sequences, 15% to 20% seen once, with 20% to 25% in the top ten. Sequenced input: PBMCs or a T cell subset sorted from them (not recorded which). These receptors all stem from a man between 18 and 35 years old who had mild COVID-19 (a few samples of this study predate the infection). Cell type and time point are not known. Both conserved end residues are part of each CDR3. A D gene is named only where the DNA matches it firmly. A clone size is listed for some rows: how often the clone was seen (once, few, many), or a class if it is expanded.

D gene: TRBD1; V gene: TRBV4-3; clone size: many; J gene: TRBJ2-3; CDR3 length: 16; CDR3 DNA: TGCGCCAGCAGCCAACAAGGGGACAGGAGGATCCTGAAGCAGTATTTT; CDR3 protein: CASSQQGDRRILKQYF
D gene: .; V gene: TRBV7-9; clone size: .; J gene: TRBJ2-2; CDR3 length: 14; CDR3 DNA: TGTGCCAGCAGCTTAGCGGGTACCACCGGGGAGCTGTTTTTT; CDR3 protein: CASSLAGTTGELFF
D gene: .; V gene: TRBV10-3; clone size: few; J gene: TRBJ1-1; CDR3 length: 14; CDR3 DNA: TGTGCCATCAGCGTATCCGAATCGGACACTGAAGCTTTCTTT; CDR3 protein: CAISVSESDTEAFF
D gene: .; V gene: TRBV10-3; clone size: .; J gene: TRBJ2-1; CDR3 length: 14; CDR3 DNA: TGTGCCACTTCTGGTGGTCCCTCCTACAATGAGCAGTTCTTC; CDR3 protein: CATSGGPSYNEQFF
D gene: .; V gene: TRBV6-5; clone size: .; J gene: TRBJ2-5; CDR3 length: 14; CDR3 DNA: TGTGCCAGCAGTTACTGGTCGACGCGGGAGACCCAGTACTTC; CDR3 protein: CASSYWSTRETQYF
D gene: .; V gene: TRBV5-4; clone size: few; J gene: TRBJ2-3; CDR3 length: 15; CDR3 DNA: TGTGCCAGCAGCTTGAATCCTAGCAGTCCAGATACGCAGTATTTT; CDR3 protein: CASSLNPSSPDTQYF
D gene: TRBD1; V gene: TRBV7-6; clone size: .; J gene: TRBJ2-6; CDR3 length: 16; CDR3 DNA: TGTGCCAGCAGCGCCAGACAGGGGACTGGGGCCAACGTCCTGACTTTC; CDR3 protein: CASSARQGTGANVLTF
D gene: TRBD1; V gene: TRBV12-3/TRBV12-4; clone size: .; J gene: TRBJ1-1; CDR3 length: 11; CDR3 DNA: TGTGCCAGCAGCACGGGACAGGAAGCTTTCTTT; CDR3 protein: CASSTGQEAFF
D gene: TRBD1; V gene: TRBV5-1; clone size: few; J gene: TRBJ2-2; CDR3 length: 15; CDR3 DNA: TGCGCCAGCAGCATGGGACAGGGACAAACCGGGGAGCTGTTTTTT; CDR3 protein: CASSMGQGQTGELFF
D gene: TRBD2; V gene: TRBV29-1; clone size: few; J gene: TRBJ2-1; CDR3 length: 20; CDR3 DNA: TGCAGCGTTGTGCCCCTACTAGCGGGGGGGCCGTCGGCATCCTACAATGAGCAGTTCTTC; CDR3 protein: CSVVPLLAGGPSASYNEQFF
D gene: .; V gene: TRBV12-3/TRBV12-4; clone size: .; J gene: TRBJ2-2; CDR3 length: 15; CDR3 DNA: TGTGCCAGCAGTTTAATGGCAGGCCTCACCGGGGAGCTGTTTTTT; CDR3 protein: CASSLMAGLTGELFF
D gene: .; V gene: TRBV14; clone size: many; J gene: TRBJ1-1; CDR3 length: 15; CDR3 DNA: TGTGCCAGCAGCCAAGATGGGGCAGGGTGGACTGAAGCTTTCTTT; CDR3 protein: CASSQDGAGWTEAFF
D gene: .; V gene: TRBV29-1; clone size: .; J gene: TRBJ1-5; CDR3 length: 12; CDR3 DNA: TGCAGCGTTGGTGGCCTAAATCAGCCCCAGCATTTT; CDR3 protein: CSVGGLNQPQHF
D gene: .; V gene: TRBV2; clone size: .; J gene: TRBJ2-3; CDR3 length: 14; CDR3 DNA: TGTGCCAGCCGAATTCCCTCTAGCACAGATACGCAGTATTTT; CDR3 protein: CASRIPSSTDTQYF
D gene: .; V gene: TRBV20-1; clone size: few; J gene: TRBJ1-2; CDR3 length: 12; CDR3 DNA: TGCAGTGCGACCCGGGGCGCCGAAGGCTACACCTTC; CDR3 protein: CSATRGAEGYTF
D gene: .; V gene: TRBV15; clone size: .; J gene: TRBJ2-2; CDR3 length: 16; CDR3 DNA: TGTGCCACCAGCAGGCGGACACTCTCGAACACCGGGGAGCTGTTTTTT; CDR3 protein: CATSRRTLSNTGELFF
D gene: TRBD1; V gene: TRBV6-2/TRBV6-3; clone size: few; J gene: TRBJ2-5; CDR3 length: 17; CDR3 DNA: TGTGCCAGCAGTTACTCTACCTCCTCGGACAGGGAAGAGACCCAGTACTTC; CDR3 protein: CASSYSTSSDREETQYF
D gene: .; V gene: TRBV27; clone size: .; J gene: TRBJ2-7; CDR3 length: 13; CDR3 DNA: TGTGCCAGCAGTTTTGGAGGGGGCTCCGAGCAGTACTTC; CDR3 protein: CASSFGGGSEQYF
D gene: .; V gene: TRBV5-1; clone size: .; J gene: TRBJ2-2; CDR3 length: 14; CDR3 DNA: TGCGCCAGCAGCTTAGGCAGGGACACCGGGGAGCTGTTTTTT; CDR3 protein: CASSLGRDTGELFF
D gene: .; V gene: TRBV7-9; clone size: few; J gene: TRBJ1-1; CDR3 length: 12; CDR3 DNA: TGTGCCAGCAGGTTAGCAGGTAGTGAAGCTTTCTTT; CDR3 protein: CASRLAGSEAFF
D gene: TRBD1; V gene: TRBV20-1; clone size: .; J gene: TRBJ1-1; CDR3 length: 15; CDR3 DNA: TGCAGTGCTAGAGGCAACAAGGGGGCTGGGACTGAAGCTTTCTTT; CDR3 protein: CSARGNKGAGTEAFF
D gene: TRBD2; V gene: TRBV5-1; clone size: many; J gene: TRBJ2-5; CDR3 length: 14; CDR3 DNA: TGTGCCAGCAGCTTAGTCGGGGGGCAAGAGACCCAGTACTTC; CDR3 protein: CASSLVGGQETQYF
D gene: .; V gene: TRBV12-3/TRBV12-4; clone size: few; J gene: TRBJ2-3; CDR3 length: 16; CDR3 DNA: TGTGCCAGCAGTTTTACCGTCAGGGGCCGCACAGATACGCAGTATTTT; CDR3 protein: CASSFTVRGRTDTQYF
D gene: .; V gene: TRBV18; clone size: .; J gene: TRBJ2-2; CDR3 length: 14; CDR3 DNA: TGTGCCAGCTCAGCTCAGGATACGGAAGGGGAGCTGTTTTTT; CDR3 protein: CASSAQDTEGELFF
D gene: TRBD2; V gene: TRBV12-3/TRBV12-4; clone size: few; J gene: TRBJ2-3; CDR3 length: 15; CDR3 DNA: TGTGCCAGCAGTTTATATGCGGGGGGGACAGATACGCAGTATTTT; CDR3 protein: CASSLYAGGTDTQYF
D gene: .; V gene: TRBV15; clone size: few; J gene: TRBJ2-7; CDR3 length: 20; CDR3 DNA: TGTGCCACCAGCAGAGATCCCAGGGGTCGGGTCACCTCATTGAGCTACGAGCAGTACTTC; CDR3 protein: CATSRDPRGRVTSLSYEQYF
D gene: .; V gene: TRBV27; clone size: .; J gene: TRBJ1-1; CDR3 length: 14; CDR3 DNA: TGTGCCAGCAGTTTTGTGTATCGGAACACTGAAGCTTTCTTT; CDR3 protein: CASSFVYRNTEAFF
D gene: .; V gene: TRBV2; clone size: .; J gene: TRBJ2-3; CDR3 length: 17; CDR3 DNA: TGTGCCAGCACCTATAATGGACCCGCACCGGGCACAGATACGCAGTATTTT; CDR3 protein: CASTYNGPAPGTDTQYF
D gene: TRBD2; V gene: TRBV18; clone size: .; J gene: TRBJ2-3; CDR3 length: 16; CDR3 DNA: TGTGCCAGCTCAACCCAGCGGGGGGGCCGTGGAGATACGCAGTATTTT; CDR3 protein: CASSTQRGGRGDTQYF
D gene: TRBD2; V gene: TRBV24-1; clone size: .; J gene: TRBJ2-1; CDR3 length: 17; CDR3 DNA: TGTGCCACCAGTGAGCACGGGGGAGGGTCGACTTACAATGAGCAGTTCTTC; CDR3 protein: CATSEHGGGSTYNEQFF
D gene: .; V gene: TRBV11-2; clone size: few; J gene: TRBJ1-5; CDR3 length: 14; CDR3 DNA: TGTGCCAGCAGCTTAGGGGGGGTGCGGCAGCCCCAGCATTTT; CDR3 protein: CASSLGGVRQPQHF
D gene: TRBD2; V gene: TRBV7-2; clone size: few; J gene: TRBJ2-3; CDR3 length: 18; CDR3 DNA: TGTGCCAGCAGCCCCGGGACAGCGGGGGGATTTAGCACAGATACGCAGTATTTT; CDR3 protein: CASSPGTAGGFSTDTQYF
D gene: .; V gene: TRBV10-3; clone size: .; J gene: TRBJ2-3; CDR3 length: 11; CDR3 DNA: TGTGCCATCAGTGAGGGGGTTAGCCAGTATTTT; CDR3 protein: CAISEGVSQYF
D gene: TRBD1; V gene: TRBV20-1; clone size: .; J gene: TRBJ1-1; CDR3 length: 14; CDR3 DNA: TGCAGTGCTCCGGACAGGCTGTTGAACACTGAAGCTTTCTTT; CDR3 protein: CSAPDRLLNTEAFF
D gene: TRBD2; V gene: TRBV7-2; clone size: .; J gene: TRBJ2-1; CDR3 length: 14; CDR3 DNA: TGTGCCAGCAGCTTAGGACTAGCGAAGGATGAGCAGTTCTTC; CDR3 protein: CASSLGLAKDEQFF
D gene: TRBD1; V gene: TRBV6-2/TRBV6-3; clone size: .; J gene: TRBJ1-2; CDR3 length: 15; CDR3 DNA: TGTGCCAGCGGTAAATCGGACAGGCCGCCCTCTGGCTACACCTTC; CDR3 protein: CASGKSDRPPSGYTF
D gene: .; V gene: TRBV25-1; clone size: .; J gene: TRBJ1-6; CDR3 length: 15; CDR3 DNA: TGTGCCAGCAGTGAGCTCGACTCCTATAATTCACCCCTCCACTTT; CDR3 protein: CASSELDSYNSPLHF
D gene: .; V gene: TRBV6-5; clone size: .; J gene: TRBJ1-1; CDR3 length: 16; CDR3 DNA: TGTGCCAGCAGTCCACCCCCATCCAGGGGGAACACTGAAGCTTTCTTT; CDR3 protein: CASSPPPSRGNTEAFF
D gene: .; V gene: TRBV20-1; clone size: few; J gene: TRBJ2-1; CDR3 length: 14; CDR3 DNA: TGCAGTGCTAGGGTGACAGAGAACTACAATGAGCAGTTCTTC; CDR3 protein: CSARVTENYNEQFF
D gene: .; V gene: TRBV18; clone size: few; J gene: TRBJ1-1; CDR3 length: 14; CDR3 DNA: TGTGCCAGCTCACCAATATCTGGGGACACTGAAGCTTTCTTT; CDR3 protein: CASSPISGDTEAFF
D gene: TRBD1; V gene: TRBV12-3/TRBV12-4; clone size: .; J gene: TRBJ2-2; CDR3 length: 14; CDR3 DNA: TGTGCCAGCAGTCAACAGGGGGCGTCGGGGGAGCTGTTTTTT; CDR3 protein: CASSQQGASGELFF
D gene: TRBD2; V gene: TRBV23-1; clone size: few; J gene: TRBJ2-5; CDR3 length: 19; CDR3 DNA: TGCGCCAGCAGTCAATCTTGGGGACTAGCGGGTTCGGTGGAGGAGACCCAGTACTTC; CDR3 protein: CASSQSWGLAGSVEETQYF
D gene: .; V gene: TRBV5-4; clone size: .; J gene: TRBJ2-2; CDR3 length: 15; CDR3 DNA: TGTGCCAGCAGCTTGTCGTCCCAGAACACCGGGGAGCTGTTTTTT; CDR3 protein: CASSLSSQNTGELFF
D gene: .; V gene: TRBV5-1; clone size: few; J gene: TRBJ2-5; CDR3 length: 15; CDR3 DNA: TGCGCCAGCAGCTTCGCGGCGGGGGCCCAACGGGACCAGTACTTC; CDR3 protein: CASSFAAGAQRDQYF
D gene: TRBD1; V gene: TRBV5-1; clone size: .; J gene: TRBJ1-1; CDR3 length: 15; CDR3 DNA: TGCGCCAGCAGCAACGGTGGGACAGCGAACACTGAAGCTTTCTTT; CDR3 protein: CASSNGGTANTEAFF
D gene: .; V gene: TRBV5-1; clone size: few; J gene: TRBJ2-5; CDR3 length: 15; CDR3 DNA: TGCGCCAGCAGCTCCTATGTACAGGGTGGAGAGACCCAGTACTTC; CDR3 protein: CASSSYVQGGETQYF
D gene: TRBD1; V gene: TRBV28; clone size: .; J gene: TRBJ2-2; CDR3 length: 20; CDR3 DNA: TGTGCCAGCAGCCCTCTTGACTTGCGGAGACAGGGATTGAACACCGGGGAGCTGTTTTTT; CDR3 protein: CASSPLDLRRQGLNTGELFF
D gene: .; V gene: TRBV6-2/TRBV6-3; clone size: .; J gene: TRBJ2-2; CDR3 length: 16; CDR3 DNA: TGTGCCAGCAGTCCCCATGGAGGGGGGTTCACCGGGGAGCTGTTTTTT; CDR3 protein: CASSPHGGGFTGELFF
D gene: .; V gene: TRBV2; clone size: few; J gene: TRBJ1-1; CDR3 length: 13; CDR3 DNA: TGTGCCAGCCGGAAATCCAGGGACACTGAAGCTTTCTTT; CDR3 protein: CASRKSRDTEAFF
D gene: TRBD2; V gene: TRBV20-1; clone size: few; J gene: TRBJ2-1; CDR3 length: 15; CDR3 DNA: TGCAGTGCTAGAGAAACTAGCGGGGGGGATTATGAGCAGTTCTTC; CDR3 protein: CSARETSGGDYEQFF